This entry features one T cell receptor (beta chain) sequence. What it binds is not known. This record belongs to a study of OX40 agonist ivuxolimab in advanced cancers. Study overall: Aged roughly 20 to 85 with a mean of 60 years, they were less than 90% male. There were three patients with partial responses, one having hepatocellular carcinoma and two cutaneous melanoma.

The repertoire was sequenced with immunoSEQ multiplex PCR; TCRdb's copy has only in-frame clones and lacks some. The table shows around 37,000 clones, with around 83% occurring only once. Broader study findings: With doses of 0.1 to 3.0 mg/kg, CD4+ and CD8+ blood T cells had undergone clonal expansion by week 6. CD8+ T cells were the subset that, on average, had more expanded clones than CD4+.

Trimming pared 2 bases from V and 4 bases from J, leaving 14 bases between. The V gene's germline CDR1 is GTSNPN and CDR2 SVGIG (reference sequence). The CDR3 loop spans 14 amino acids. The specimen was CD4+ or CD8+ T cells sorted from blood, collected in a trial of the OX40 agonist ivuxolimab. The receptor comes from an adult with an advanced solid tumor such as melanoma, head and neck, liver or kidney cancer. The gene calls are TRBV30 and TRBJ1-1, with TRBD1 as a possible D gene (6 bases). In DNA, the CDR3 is TGTGCCTGGAGTCTATGGGGAGGGGGCACTGAAGCTTTCTTT. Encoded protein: CAWSLWGGGTEAFF. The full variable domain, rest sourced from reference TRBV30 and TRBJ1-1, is SQTIHQWPATLVQPVGSPLSLECTVEGTSNPNLYWYRQAAGRGLQLLFYSVGIGQISSEVPQNLSASRPQDRQFILSSKKLLLSDSGFYLCAWSLWGGGTEAFFGQGTRLTVV.